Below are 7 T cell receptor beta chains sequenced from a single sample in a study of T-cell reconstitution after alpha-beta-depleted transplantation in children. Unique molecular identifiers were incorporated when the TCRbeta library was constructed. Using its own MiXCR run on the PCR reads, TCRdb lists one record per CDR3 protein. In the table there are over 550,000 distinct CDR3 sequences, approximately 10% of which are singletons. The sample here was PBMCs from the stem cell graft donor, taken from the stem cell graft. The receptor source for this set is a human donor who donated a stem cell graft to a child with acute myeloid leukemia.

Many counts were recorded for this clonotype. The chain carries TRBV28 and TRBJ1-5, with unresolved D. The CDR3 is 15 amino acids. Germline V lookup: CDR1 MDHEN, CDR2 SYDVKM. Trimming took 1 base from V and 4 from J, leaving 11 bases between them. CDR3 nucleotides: TGTGCCAGCAGTTTATCTCTAGCAGGTAATCAGCCCCAGCATTTT. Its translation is CASSLSLAGNQPQHF.

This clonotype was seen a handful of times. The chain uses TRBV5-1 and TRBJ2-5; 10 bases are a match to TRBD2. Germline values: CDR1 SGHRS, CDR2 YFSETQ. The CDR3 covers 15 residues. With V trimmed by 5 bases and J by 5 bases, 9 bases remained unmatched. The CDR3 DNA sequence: TGCGCCAGCAGGGACCTAGCGGGAGCGCAGGAGACCCAGTACTTC. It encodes CASRDLAGAQETQYF.

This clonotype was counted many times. The CDR3 is CASSFYQGEQYF. CDR3 in DNA: TGTGCCAGCAGTTTCTATCAGGGCGAGCAGTACTTC. The V and J genes are TRBV12-3 or TRBV12-4 and TRBJ2-7, with TRBD1 as a possible D gene (5 bases). This CDR3 comprises 12 residues. V was shortened by 3 bases and J by 6 bases, with 9 bases between the two germline ends.

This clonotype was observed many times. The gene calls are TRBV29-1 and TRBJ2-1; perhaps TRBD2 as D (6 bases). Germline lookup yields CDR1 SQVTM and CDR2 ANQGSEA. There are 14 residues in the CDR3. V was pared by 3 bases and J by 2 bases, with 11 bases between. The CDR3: CSVESGVPYNEQFF. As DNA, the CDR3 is TGCAGCGTTGAGTCGGGGGTCCCCTACAATGAGCAGTTCTTC.

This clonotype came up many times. The chain's CDR3 is CASSLREGVPGELFF. The CDR3, as DNA: TGTGCCAGCAGCTTGAGGGAGGGAGTTCCAGGGGAGCTGTTTTTT. The chain is built from TRBV11-2 and TRBJ2-2, with 7 bases identical to TRBD2. The V segment lost 3 bases and the J segment 8 bases; nucleotides outside the gene matches: 9. This CDR3 contains 15 residues. CDR1 is SGHAT and CDR2 is FQNNGV in the germline V gene.

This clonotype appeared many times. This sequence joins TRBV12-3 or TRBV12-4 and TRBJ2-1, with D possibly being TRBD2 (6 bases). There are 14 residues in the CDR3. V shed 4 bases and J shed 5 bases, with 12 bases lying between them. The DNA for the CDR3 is TGTGCCAGCAGTTATACTAGCCCCGACAATGAGCAGTTCTTC. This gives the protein CASSYTSPDNEQFF.

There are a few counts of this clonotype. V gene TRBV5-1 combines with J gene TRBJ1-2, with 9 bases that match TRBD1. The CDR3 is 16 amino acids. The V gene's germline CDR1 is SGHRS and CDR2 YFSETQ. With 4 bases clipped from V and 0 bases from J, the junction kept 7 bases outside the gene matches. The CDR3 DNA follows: TGCGCCAGCAGCCCGGGACAGGGAGGAGCTAACTATGGCTACACCTTC. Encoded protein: CASSPGQGGANYGYTF.